This T cell receptor (beta chain) was sequenced in a study of blood T cell repertoires in COVID-19. Study-level information: Researchers got acute and convalescent COVID-19 samples from the United States, Italy and Spain. PBMCs, B-cell-depleted T cells, or T cells provided the cDNA or gDNA that made up the material.

The CDR3 totals 21 residues. Per germline, CDR1 MGHRA and CDR2 YSYEKL. The ends were cut back, 0 bases at V and 3 bases at J, with 26 bases in the middle. Adults between roughly 18 and 95 years of age took part from 24 US areas. Methods used by the authors: Scientists estimated how many nucleated cells there were by amplifying reference gene primers. This table comes from immunoSEQ multiplex PCR, and its TCRdb copy is limited to in-frame clones, with some not included. From that table come the V and J calls and clone size; the DNA was used to work out D and trimming. The table has some 300,000 clones, nearly 90% seen once; the top ten hold 2.5% to 3.5%.

The chain joins TRBV4-1 to TRBJ1-4, with D possibly TRBD1 on 6 matching bases. The sequencing sample was made of PBMCs or T cells enriched from blood (not recorded which). The receptor's source is a woman in her fifties or sixties who had been exposed to COVID-19. The CDR3 protein is CASSQEGKGRIGAGANEKLFF. For the CDR3, the DNA is TGCGCCAGCAGCCAAGAAGGAAAAGGTCGGATAGGGGCAGGGGCTAATGAAAAACTGTTTTTT.